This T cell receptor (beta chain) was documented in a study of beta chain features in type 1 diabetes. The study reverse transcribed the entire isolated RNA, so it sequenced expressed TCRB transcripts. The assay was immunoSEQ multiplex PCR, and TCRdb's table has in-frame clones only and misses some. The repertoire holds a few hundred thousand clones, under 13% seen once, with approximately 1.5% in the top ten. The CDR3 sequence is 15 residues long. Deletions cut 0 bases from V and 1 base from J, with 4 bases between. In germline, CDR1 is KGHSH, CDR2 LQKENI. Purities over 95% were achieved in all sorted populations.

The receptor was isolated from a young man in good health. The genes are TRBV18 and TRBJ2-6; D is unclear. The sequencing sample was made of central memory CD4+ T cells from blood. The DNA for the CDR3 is TGTGCCAGCTCACCACCGAGGTCTGGGGCCAACGTCCTGACTTTC. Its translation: CASSPPRSGANVLTF.